This T cell receptor beta chain was captured in a study of sequential checkpoint blockade in melanoma. Study-wide context: Both treatment sequences were followed by maintenance nivolumab. TCRbeta immunosequencing was performed on DNA from roughly 90 pretreatment melanoma tumor samples.

This sample's treatment: randomized to nivolumab then ipilimumab (arm A) or the reverse (arm B). Libraries were prepared by immunoSEQ multiplex PCR; TCRdb keeps only in-frame clonotypes and omits some of them. The sample comprises approximately 19,000 clones, about 28% of which are singletons, and 7.2% rests with the top ten. The study's findings and limits: Mutational load did not correlate with tumor T-cell fraction or clonality.

This CDR3 is built from 14 residues. With V trimmed by 3 bases and J by 3 bases, 5 bases remained unmatched. Germline V lookup: CDR1 LNHDA, CDR2 SQIVND (reference sequence). Regarding this clone: Its antigen is not identified.

This clonotype was obtained from a human donor with melanoma. The chain has TRBV19 and TRBJ2-7, with 7 bases fitting TRBD2. The specimen was tumor tissue (inferred from file names), collected from a patient given nivolumab and ipilimumab in sequence. CDR3 bases: TGTGCCAGTAGTATCGGCGGGAGAAGCTACGAGCAGTACTTC. Translating it yields CASSIGGRSYEQYF.